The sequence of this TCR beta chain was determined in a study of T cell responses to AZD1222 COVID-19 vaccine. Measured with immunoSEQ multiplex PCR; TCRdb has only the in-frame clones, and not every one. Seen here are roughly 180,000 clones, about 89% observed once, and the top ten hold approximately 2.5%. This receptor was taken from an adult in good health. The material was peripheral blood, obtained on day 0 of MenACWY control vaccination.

CDR3 in DNA: TGTGCCAGCAGCAAAACCCCGCCTTTGGGACAGTATAATTCACCCCTCCACTTT. It translates to CASSKTPPLGQYNSPLHF. This chain connects TRBV21-1 to TRBJ1-6; TRBD1, the D gene given by the table, was not confirmed from the DNA. TRBV21-1 is a pseudogene. This CDR3 has 18 amino acids.